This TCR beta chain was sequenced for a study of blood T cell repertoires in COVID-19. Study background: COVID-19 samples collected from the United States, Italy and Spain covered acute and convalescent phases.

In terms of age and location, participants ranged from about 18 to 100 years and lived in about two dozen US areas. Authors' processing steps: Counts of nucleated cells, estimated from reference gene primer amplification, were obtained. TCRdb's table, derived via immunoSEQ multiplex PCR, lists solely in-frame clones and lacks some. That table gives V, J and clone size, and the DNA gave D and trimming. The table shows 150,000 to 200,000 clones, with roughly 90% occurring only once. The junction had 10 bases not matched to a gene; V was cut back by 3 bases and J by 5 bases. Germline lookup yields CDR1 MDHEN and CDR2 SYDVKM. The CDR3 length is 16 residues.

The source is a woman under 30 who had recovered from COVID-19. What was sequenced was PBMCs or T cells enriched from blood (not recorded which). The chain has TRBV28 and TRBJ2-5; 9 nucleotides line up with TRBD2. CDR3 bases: TGTGCCAGCAGTTTGCAGATTAGCGGGAGAAGCGAGACCCAGTACTTC. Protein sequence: CASSLQISGRSETQYF.